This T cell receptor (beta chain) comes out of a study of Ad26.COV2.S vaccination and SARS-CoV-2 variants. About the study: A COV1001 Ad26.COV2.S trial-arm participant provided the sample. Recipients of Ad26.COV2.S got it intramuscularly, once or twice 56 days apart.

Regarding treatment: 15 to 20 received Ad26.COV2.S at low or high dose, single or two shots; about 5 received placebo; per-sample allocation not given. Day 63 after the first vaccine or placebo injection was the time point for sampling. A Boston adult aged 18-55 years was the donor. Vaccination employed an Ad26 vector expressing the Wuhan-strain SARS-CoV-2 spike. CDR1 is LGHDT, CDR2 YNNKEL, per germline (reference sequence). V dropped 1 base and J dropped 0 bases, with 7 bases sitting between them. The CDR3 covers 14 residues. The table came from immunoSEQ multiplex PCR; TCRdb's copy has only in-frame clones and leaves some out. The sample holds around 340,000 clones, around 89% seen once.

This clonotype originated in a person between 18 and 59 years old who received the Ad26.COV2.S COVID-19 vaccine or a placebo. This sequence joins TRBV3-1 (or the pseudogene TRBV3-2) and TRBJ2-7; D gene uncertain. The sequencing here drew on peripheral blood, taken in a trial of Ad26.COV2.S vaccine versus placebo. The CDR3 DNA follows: TGTGCCAGCAGCCAAGCATACAGCTCCTACGAGCAGTACTTC. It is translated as CASSQAYSSYEQYF.